The 18 T cell receptor beta chains given below trace back to one sample, sequenced in a study of T cell responses to AZD1222 COVID-19 vaccine. The data were produced by immunoSEQ multiplex PCR, yet TCRdb's version contains in-frame clones alone and is incomplete. The repertoire consists of more than 85,000 clones, with over 85% occurring once and the leading ten covering approximately 15%. The sample in question was peripheral blood, obtained 28 days after the second AZD1222 dose. The receptors derive from an adult who received the AZD1222 COVID-19 vaccine.

This clone was seen just once. The CDR3, as DNA: TGTGCCATCAGTGAGGGGACAGGGAGCACAGATACGCAGTATTTT. Translation gives CAISEGTGSTDTQYF. The rearrangement uses TRBV10-3 and TRBJ2-3, with 9 nucleotides matching TRBD1. The CDR3 loop spans 15 amino acids. V shed 2 bases and J 0 bases; nucleotides not matched to a gene: 0. Germline V lookup: CDR1 ENHRY, CDR2 SYGVKD.

The chain uses TRBV11-2 and TRBJ1-4; 8 bases are a match to TRBD1. Germline lookup yields CDR1 SGHAT and CDR2 FQNNGV. J was trimmed by 8 bases and V by 2 bases; bases with no gene match: 4. The CDR3 consists of 14 residues. CDR3 residues: CASSLPGGREKLFF. In DNA form, the CDR3 reads TGTGCCAGCAGCTTACCAGGGGGCCGGGAAAAACTGTTTTTT. The full variable domain, completed using reference TRBV11-2 and TRBJ1-4, is EAGVAQSPRYKIIEKRQSVAFWCNPISGHATLYWYQQILGQGPKLLIQFQNNGVVDDSQLPKDRFSAERLKGVDSTLKIQPAKLEDSAVYLCASSLPGGREKLFFGSGTQLSVL.

The chain couples TRBV9 to TRBJ2-3, with 7 bases that match TRBD2. Germline V gene data show CDR1 as SGDLS and CDR2 as YYNGEE. V shed 3 bases and J 0 bases; nucleotides not matched to a gene: 4. The CDR3 covers 15 residues. CDR3 DNA sequence: TGTGCCAGCAGCGCCGGGACTATAAGCACAGATACGCAGTATTTT. Translating gives CASSAGTISTDTQYF.

The rearrangement joins TRBV6-5 to TRBJ1-2; TRBD1 might be the D (5 bases). Trimming shortened V by 0 bases and J by 5 bases, and 10 bases separated the two germline ends. Germline CDR1 MNHEY, CDR2 SVGAGI. The CDR3 loop spans 14 amino acids. CDR3 loop: CASSYSGDPYGYTF. The CDR3 DNA sequence: TGTGCCAGCAGTTACTCGGGGGACCCGTATGGCTACACCTTC.

The chain links TRBV6-5 to TRBJ1-3, with TRBD1 identical over 8 bases. The germline gives CDR1 MNHEY, CDR2 SVGAGI. The CDR3 spans 15 residues. After removal of 0 bases from V and 3 bases from J, the junction contained 1 base not matched to a gene. The CDR3 reads CASSYSGTGGNTIYF. CDR3 coding DNA: TGTGCCAGCAGTTACTCGGGGACAGGTGGAAACACCATATATTTT.

The V gene is TRBV28, the J gene TRBJ1-2, with 10 bases fitting TRBD1. Germline V lookup: CDR1 MDHEN, CDR2 SYDVKM. V was clipped by 4 bases and J by 2 bases; unmatched bases: 4. CDR3 size: 15 residues. As DNA, the CDR3 is TGTGCCAGCAGTTGGGACAGGGGAACAAACTATGGCTACACCTTC. It yields the protein CASSWDRGTNYGYTF.

J is TRBJ2-5 and V is TRBV14; D unresolved. From germline, CDR1 is SGHDN and CDR2 FVKESK. The germline V and J ends were trimmed by 2 bases and 2 bases, with 3 bases remaining between them. This CDR3 is 12 amino acids long. The CDR3, as DNA: TGTGCCAGCAGCCAACAACAAGAGACCCAGTACTTC. Protein: CASSQQQETQYF. Together with reference TRBV14 and TRBJ2-5, the CDR3 gives the full variable domain: EAGVTQFPSHSVIEKGQTVTLRCDPISGHDNLYWYRRVMGKEIKFLLHFVKESKQDESGMPNNRFLAERTGGTYSTLKVQPAELEDSGVYFCASSQQQETQYFGPGTRLLVL.

The chain employs TRBV5-6 and TRBJ2-3; no definite D call. CDR1 is SGHDT and CDR2 is YYEEEE in the germline V gene. The CDR3 runs to 15 residues. Trimming cost V 0 bases and J 2 bases, with 10 bases left between them. In DNA, the CDR3 is TGTGCCAGCAGCTTGGCCGTGGGCTACACAGATACGCAGTATTTT. Encoded protein: CASSLAVGYTDTQYF.

The rearrangement uses TRBV3-1 (or the pseudogene TRBV3-2) and TRBJ2-5; 7 nucleotides agree with TRBD1. The junction had 6 bases not matched to a gene; V was cut back by 3 bases and J by 5 bases. Germline V CDR1 and CDR2: LGHDT, YNNKEL (reference sequence). The CDR3 spans 14 residues. The CDR3 DNA sequence: TGTGCCAGCAGCCATACAGGGGACGGCGAGACCCAGTACTTC. Protein: CASSHTGDGETQYF.

The chain is built from TRBV7-9 and TRBJ2-7; TRBD2 aligns across 8 bases. The V gene's germline CDR1 is SEHNR and CDR2 FQNEAQ (reference sequence). The CDR3 has 13 residues. The junction had 9 bases not matched to a gene; V was cut back by 11 bases and J by 3 bases. The DNA of the CDR3 is TGTGCCGCGCGGGGGGCGGGCGACTACGAGCAGTACTTC. Translated: CAARGAGDYEQYF.

V is TRBV9 and J is TRBJ2-1, with D tentatively TRBD1 or TRBD2 (5 bases each). Germline V CDR1 and CDR2: SGDLS, YYNGEE. Trimming stripped 3 bases from V and 0 bases from J, with 13 bases between. The CDR3 covers 16 residues. CDR3 in amino acids: CASSGILDSSYNEQFF. The CDR3 DNA reads TGTGCCAGCAGCGGGATACTAGACAGCTCCTACAATGAGCAGTTCTTC. The entire variable domain, with the rest obtained from reference TRBV9 and TRBJ2-1, is as follows: DSGVTQTPKHLITATGQRVTLRCSPRSGDLSVYWYQQSLDQGLQFLIQYYNGEERAKGNILERFSAQQFPDLHSELNLSSLELGDSALYFCASSGILDSSYNEQFFGPGTRLTVL.

This chain connects TRBV2 to TRBJ2-2; D not certain. Germline CDR1 is SNHLY and CDR2 is FYNNEI. The CDR3 loop spans 14 amino acids. The ends were cut back, 6 bases at V and 6 bases at J, with 14 bases in the middle. The DNA of the CDR3 is TGTGCCAGCAGCCCACCCCCATCCGCCGGGGAGCTGTTTTTT. Its protein product is CASSPPPSAGELFF.

The gene calls are TRBV7-8 and TRBJ2-2, with 8 bases aligning to TRBD1. CDR3 length: 15 amino acids. The V and J ends lost 1 base and 8 bases, in that order; junction bases with no gene match: 6. Germline lookup yields CDR1 SGHVS and CDR2 FQNEAQ. The CDR3 coding sequence is TGTGCCAGCAGCTTAGAGACAGGGGCCAGGGGGGAGCTGTTTTTT. It encodes CASSLETGARGELFF.

This chain connects TRBV6-5 to TRBJ2-7; TRBD2 matches 7 bases. The CDR3 loop spans 15 amino acids. J gave up 3 bases and V 6 bases, and 11 bases lay outside the gene matches. Germline V CDR1 and CDR2: MNHEY, SVGAGI. The CDR3 is CASRLQLAPGYEQYF. The CDR3 region has the DNA TGTGCCAGCAGATTACAACTAGCGCCCGGCTACGAGCAGTACTTC.

The chain employs TRBV18 and TRBJ2-7, with TRBD1 matching 7 bases. The CDR3 sequence is 15 residues long. Germline CDR1 and CDR2: KGHSH and LQKENI. The J segment lost 2 bases and the V segment lost 4 bases, leaving 8 bases of the junction unmatched. The CDR3 sequence: CASSLSTGDTYEQYF. For the CDR3, the DNA is TGTGCCAGCTCACTCAGCACAGGGGATACCTACGAGCAGTACTTC.

The chain couples TRBV7-9 to TRBJ2-7, with TRBD2 identical over 7 bases. The V gene end was trimmed by 2 bases and the J gene end by 0 bases; junction bases not matched to a gene: 16. The CDR3 extends over 19 amino acids. CDR1 is SEHNR, CDR2 FQNEAQ, per germline (reference sequence). CDR3 sequence reads: CASSLSWVWSGKVSYEQYF. CDR3 bases: TGTGCCAGCAGCTTATCGTGGGTGTGGAGCGGGAAGGTCTCCTACGAGCAGTACTTC.

This clone showed up just once. This chain uses TRBV5-1 with TRBJ2-2, with D uncertain. The CDR3 consists of 12 residues. Trimming took off 0 bases at V and 8 bases at J, with 5 bases between the two ends. The V gene's germline CDR1 is SGHRS and CDR2 YFSETQ. The DNA of the CDR3 is TGCGCCAGCAGCTTGGCCCTGGGGGAGCTGTTTTTT. It codes for CASSLALGELFF.

This clone was detected once. This rearrangement joins TRBV13 to TRBJ1-2; D remains ambiguous. The ends were cut back, 3 bases at V and 8 bases at J, with 13 bases in the middle. The CDR3 is made up of 13 amino acids. Germline loops: CDR1 PRHDT, CDR2 FYEKMQ (reference sequence). The CDR3 DNA is TGTGCCAGCAGCTTTAGGAGCCCCCACGGCTACACCTTC. It yields the protein CASSFRSPHGYTF.